This T cell receptor beta chain was documented in a study of cytomegalovirus exposure and HLA in healthy donors. Vbeta (60) and Jbeta (13) primers were used in the PCR. Clones were read by immunoSEQ multiplex PCR, and TCRdb kept only the in-frame ones, dropping some. The listing records about 210,000 clones. The CDR3 has 11 amino acids. J gave up 10 bases and V 6 bases, and 6 bases lay outside the gene matches. Germline loops: CDR1 SQVTM, CDR2 ANQGSEA. The specimen sequenced was PBMCs. J is TRBJ2-1 and V is TRBV29-1; TRBD2 agrees at 7 bases. The clonotype comes from a woman in her 30s in good health and CMV-seropositive. CDR3 protein: CSVWGGGEQFF. The CDR3 DNA follows: TGCAGCGTATGGGGGGGAGGAGAGCAGTTCTTC.